This T cell receptor beta chain was sequenced in a study of blood T cell repertoires in COVID-19. The V and J ends lost 3 bases and 0 bases respectively, with 9 bases between them. Germline CDR1 MDHEN, CDR2 SYDVKM. This CDR3 spans 15 amino acids. The repertoire was sequenced with immunoSEQ multiplex PCR; TCRdb's copy has only in-frame clones and lacks some. Of approximately 150,000 clones in the sample, around nine tenths were seen once. The chain combines TRBV28 with TRBJ1-5; TRBD1 is a possible D gene (5 bases). The material sequenced was peripheral blood. The source is a woman aged 80 or over with COVID-19, enrolled during active disease. Here the CDR3 DNA reads TGTGCCAGCAGTTTTGGTGACAGTAGCAATCAGCCCCAGCATTTT. Translation gives CASSFGDSSNQPQHF.